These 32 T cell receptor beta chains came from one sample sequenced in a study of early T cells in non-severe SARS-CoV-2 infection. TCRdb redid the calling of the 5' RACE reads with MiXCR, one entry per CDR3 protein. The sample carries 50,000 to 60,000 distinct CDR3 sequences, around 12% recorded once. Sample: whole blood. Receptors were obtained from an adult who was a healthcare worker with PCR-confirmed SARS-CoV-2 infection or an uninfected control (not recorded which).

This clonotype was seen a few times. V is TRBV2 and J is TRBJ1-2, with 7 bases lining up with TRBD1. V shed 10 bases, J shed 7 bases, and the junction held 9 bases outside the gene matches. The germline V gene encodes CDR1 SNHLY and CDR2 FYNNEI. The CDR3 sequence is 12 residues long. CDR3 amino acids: CATPTGRGGYTF. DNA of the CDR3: TGTGCCACCCCGACAGGGAGAGGTGGCTACACCTTC.

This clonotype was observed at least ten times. This chain's CDR3 is CASSLAGGGAVTDTQYF. The CDR3 DNA sequence: TGTGCCAGCAGCTTAGCTGGTGGCGGGGCCGTCACAGATACGCAGTATTTT. The chain has TRBV7-2 and TRBJ2-3; D perhaps matches TRBD2 (6 bases). V lost 0 bases, J lost 2 bases, and 15 bases lay in between. CDR1 and CDR2 (germline): SGHTA, FQGNSA. The CDR3 length is 17 residues.

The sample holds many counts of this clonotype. CDR3: CASSDWGDRPNTEAFF. CDR3 nucleotides: TGTGCCAGCAGTGATTGGGGGGACAGGCCGAACACTGAAGCTTTCTTT. This sequence joins TRBV25-1 and TRBJ1-1; 8 bases are a match to TRBD1. From germline, CDR1 is MGHDK and CDR2 SYGVNS. The junction had 7 bases not matched to a gene; V was cut back by 3 bases and J by 1 base. The CDR3 is 16 amino acids.

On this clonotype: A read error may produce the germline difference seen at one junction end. The CDR3 region is CGARPRAGNHEQYF. For the CDR3, the DNA is TGCGGTGCTAGACCACGGGCAGGGAACCACGAGCAGTACTTC. The V and J genes are TRBV20-1 and TRBJ2-7; D is possibly TRBD1 (5 bases). The CDR3 has 14 amino acids. Germline V gene data show CDR1 as DFQATT and CDR2 as SNEGSKA (reference sequence).

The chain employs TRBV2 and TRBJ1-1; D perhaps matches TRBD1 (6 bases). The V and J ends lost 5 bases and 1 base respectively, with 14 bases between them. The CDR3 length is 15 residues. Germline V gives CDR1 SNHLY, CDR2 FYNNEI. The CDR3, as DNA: TGTGCCAGCAGTTACTCCCGGACAGCGAACACTGAAGCTTTCTTT. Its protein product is CASSYSRTANTEAFF.

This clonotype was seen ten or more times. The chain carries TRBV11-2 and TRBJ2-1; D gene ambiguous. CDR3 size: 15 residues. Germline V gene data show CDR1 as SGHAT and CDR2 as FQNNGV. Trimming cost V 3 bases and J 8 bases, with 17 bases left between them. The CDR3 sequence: CASSLGGFGFDEQFF. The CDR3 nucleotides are TGTGCCAGCAGCTTGGGTGGTTTTGGGTTCGATGAGCAGTTCTTC. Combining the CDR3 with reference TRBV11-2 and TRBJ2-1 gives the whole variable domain EAGVAQSPRYKIIEKRQSVAFWCNPISGHATLYWYQQILGQGPKLLIQFQNNGVVDDSQLPKDRFSAERLKGVDSTLKIQPAKLEDSAVYLCASSLGGFGFDEQFFGPGTRLTVL.

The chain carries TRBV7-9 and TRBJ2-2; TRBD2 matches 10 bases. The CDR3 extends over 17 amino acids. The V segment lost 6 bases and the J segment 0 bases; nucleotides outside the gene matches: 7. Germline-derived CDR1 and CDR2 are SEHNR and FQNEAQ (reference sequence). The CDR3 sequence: CASRPVLAGSNTGELFF. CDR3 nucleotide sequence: TGTGCCAGCAGGCCTGTACTAGCGGGGTCGAACACCGGGGAGCTGTTTTTT.

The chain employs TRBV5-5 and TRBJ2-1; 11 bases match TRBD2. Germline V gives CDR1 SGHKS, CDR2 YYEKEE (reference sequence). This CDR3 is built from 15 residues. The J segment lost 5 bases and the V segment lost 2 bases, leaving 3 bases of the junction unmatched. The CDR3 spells CASSFSGGAHNEQFF. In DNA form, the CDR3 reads TGTGCCAGCAGCTTTAGCGGGGGGGCCCACAATGAGCAGTTCTTC.

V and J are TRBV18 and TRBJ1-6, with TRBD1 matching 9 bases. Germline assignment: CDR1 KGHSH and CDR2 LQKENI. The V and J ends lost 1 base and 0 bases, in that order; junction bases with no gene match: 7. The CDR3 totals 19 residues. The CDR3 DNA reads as TGTGCCAGCTCACCACTGGACAGGGGCGGGAGCTCCTATAATTCACCCCTCCACTTT. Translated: CASSPLDRGGSSYNSPLHF.

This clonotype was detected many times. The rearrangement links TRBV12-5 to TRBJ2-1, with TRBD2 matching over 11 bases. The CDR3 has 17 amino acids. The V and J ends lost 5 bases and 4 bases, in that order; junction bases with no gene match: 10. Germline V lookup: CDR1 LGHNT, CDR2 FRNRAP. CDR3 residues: CASGRLAGGGPYNEQFF. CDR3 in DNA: TGTGCTAGTGGTAGGCTAGCGGGGGGCGGACCTTACAATGAGCAGTTCTTC.

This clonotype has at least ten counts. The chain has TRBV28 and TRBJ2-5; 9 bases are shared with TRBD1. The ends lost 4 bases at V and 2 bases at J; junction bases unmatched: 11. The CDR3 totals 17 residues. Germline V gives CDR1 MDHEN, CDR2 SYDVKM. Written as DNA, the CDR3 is TGTGCCAGCAGTTCTCACGCAGGACAGGGGTTACAAGAGACCCAGTACTTC. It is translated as CASSSHAGQGLQETQYF.

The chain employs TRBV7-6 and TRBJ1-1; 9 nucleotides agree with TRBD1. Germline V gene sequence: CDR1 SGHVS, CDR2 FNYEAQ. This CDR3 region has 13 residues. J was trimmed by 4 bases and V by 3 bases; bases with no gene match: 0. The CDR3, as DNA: TGTGCCAGCAGCTTGACAGGGGGCACTGAAGCTTTCTTT. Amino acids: CASSLTGGTEAFF.

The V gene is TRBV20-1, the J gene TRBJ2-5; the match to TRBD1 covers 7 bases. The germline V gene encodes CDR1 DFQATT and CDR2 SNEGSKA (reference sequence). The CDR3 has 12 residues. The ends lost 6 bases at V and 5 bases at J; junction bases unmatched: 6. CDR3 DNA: TGCAGTGCGACAACAGGGGTGGAGACCCAGTACTTC. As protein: CSATTGVETQYF.

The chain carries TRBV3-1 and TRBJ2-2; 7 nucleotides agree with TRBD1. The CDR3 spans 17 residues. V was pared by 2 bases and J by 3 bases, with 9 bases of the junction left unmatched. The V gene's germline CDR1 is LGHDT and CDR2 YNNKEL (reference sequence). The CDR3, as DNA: TGTGCCAGCAGCCAACCCGGGGACAGAAAGTACACCGGGGAGCTGTTTTTT. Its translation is CASSQPGDRKYTGELFF.

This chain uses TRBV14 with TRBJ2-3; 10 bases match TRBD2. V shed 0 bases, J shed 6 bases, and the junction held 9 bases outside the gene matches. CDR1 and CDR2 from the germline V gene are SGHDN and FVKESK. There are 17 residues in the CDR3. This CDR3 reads CASSQDLIAGGRDTQYF. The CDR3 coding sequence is TGTGCCAGCAGCCAAGATCTGATAGCGGGGGGCCGGGATACGCAGTATTTT.

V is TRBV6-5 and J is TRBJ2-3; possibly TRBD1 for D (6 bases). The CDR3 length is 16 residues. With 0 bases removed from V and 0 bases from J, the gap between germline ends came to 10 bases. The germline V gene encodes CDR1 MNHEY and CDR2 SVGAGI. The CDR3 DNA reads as TGTGCCAGCAGTTACTCGGACAGCCCAAGCACAGATACGCAGTATTTT. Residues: CASSYSDSPSTDTQYF.

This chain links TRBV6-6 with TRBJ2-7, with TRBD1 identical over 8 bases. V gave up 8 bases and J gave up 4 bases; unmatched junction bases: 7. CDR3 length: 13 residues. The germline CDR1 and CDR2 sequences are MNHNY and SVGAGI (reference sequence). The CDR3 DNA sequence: TGTGCCAGCGGAAACAGGGGGACGTACGAGCAGTACTTC. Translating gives CASGNRGTYEQYF.

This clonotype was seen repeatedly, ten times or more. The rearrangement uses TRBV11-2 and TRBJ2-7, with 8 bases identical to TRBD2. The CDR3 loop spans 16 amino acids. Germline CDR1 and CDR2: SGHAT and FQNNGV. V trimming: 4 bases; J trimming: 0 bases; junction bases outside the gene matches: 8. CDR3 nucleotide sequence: TGTGCCAGCAGCTCCAAAGCGGGGGTGGTCTCCTACGAGCAGTACTTC. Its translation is CASSSKAGVVSYEQYF.

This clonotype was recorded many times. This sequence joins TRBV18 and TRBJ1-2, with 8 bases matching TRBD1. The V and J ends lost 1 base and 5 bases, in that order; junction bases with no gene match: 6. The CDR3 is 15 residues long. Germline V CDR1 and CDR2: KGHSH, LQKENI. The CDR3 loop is CASSPLGQGPYGYTF. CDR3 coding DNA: TGTGCCAGCTCACCACTCGGACAGGGCCCTTATGGCTACACCTTC.

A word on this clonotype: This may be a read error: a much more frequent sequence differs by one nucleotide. CDR3 in amino acids: CASGSGIRETQYF. The CDR3 DNA is TGTGCCAGCGGCTCCGGAATCAGGGAGACCCAGTACTTC. This chain joins TRBV7-2 and TRBJ2-5; D is ambiguous. Trimming took off 8 bases at V and 5 bases at J, with 15 bases between the two ends. Germline lookup yields CDR1 SGHTA and CDR2 FQGNSA. This CDR3 region has 13 residues. The full variable domain, rest sourced from reference TRBV7-2 and TRBJ2-5, is GAGVSQSPSNKVTEKGKDVELRCDPISGHTALYWYRQSLGQGLEFLIYFQGNSAPDKSGLPSDRFSAERTGGSVSTLTIQRTQQEDSAVYLCASGSGIRETQYFGPGTRLLVL.

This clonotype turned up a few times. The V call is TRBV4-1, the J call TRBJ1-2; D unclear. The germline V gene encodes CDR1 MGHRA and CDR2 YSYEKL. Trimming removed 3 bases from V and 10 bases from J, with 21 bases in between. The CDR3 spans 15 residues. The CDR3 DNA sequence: TGCGCCAGCAGCCATCCTCTTCCCGGGAACCATGCCTACACCTTC. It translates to CASSHPLPGNHAYTF.

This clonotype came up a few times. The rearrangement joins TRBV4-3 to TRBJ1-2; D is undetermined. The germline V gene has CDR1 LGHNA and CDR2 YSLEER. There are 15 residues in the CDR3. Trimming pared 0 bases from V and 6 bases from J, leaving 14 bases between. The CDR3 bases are TGCGCCAGCAGCCAAGAGCCCTCTGACCTCCATGGCTACACCTTC. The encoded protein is CASSQEPSDLHGYTF.

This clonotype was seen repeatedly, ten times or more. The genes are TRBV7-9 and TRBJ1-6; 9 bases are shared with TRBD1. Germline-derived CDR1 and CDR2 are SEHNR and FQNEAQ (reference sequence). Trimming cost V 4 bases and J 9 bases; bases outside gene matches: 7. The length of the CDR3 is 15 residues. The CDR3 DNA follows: TGTGCCAGCAGCTCACCCGGGACAGGGATTTCACCCCTCCACTTT. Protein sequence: CASSSPGTGISPLHF. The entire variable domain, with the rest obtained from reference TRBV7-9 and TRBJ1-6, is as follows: DTGVSQNPRHKITKRGQNVTFRCDPISEHNRLYWYRQTLGQGPEFLTYFQNEAQLEKSRLLSDRFSAERPKGSFSTLEIQRTEQGDSAMYLCASSSPGTGISPLHFGNGTRLTVT.

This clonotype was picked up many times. CDR3 amino acids: CSASLRNRQETQYF. The CDR3 coding sequence is TGCAGTGCTAGCCTGCGAAACCGCCAAGAGACCCAGTACTTC. The J gene is TRBJ2-5, the V gene TRBV20-1, with no clear D. Trimming pared 3 bases from V and 1 base from J, leaving 12 bases between. Germline CDR1 and CDR2: DFQATT and SNEGSKA (reference sequence). The CDR3 is 14 residues long.

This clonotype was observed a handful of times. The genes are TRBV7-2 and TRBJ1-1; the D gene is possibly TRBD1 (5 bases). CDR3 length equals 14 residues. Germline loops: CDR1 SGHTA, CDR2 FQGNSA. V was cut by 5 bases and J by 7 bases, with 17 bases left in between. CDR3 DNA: TGTGCCAGCAGCCGGACGGGGGGTAACTATGAAGCTTTCTTT. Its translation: CASSRTGGNYEAFF.

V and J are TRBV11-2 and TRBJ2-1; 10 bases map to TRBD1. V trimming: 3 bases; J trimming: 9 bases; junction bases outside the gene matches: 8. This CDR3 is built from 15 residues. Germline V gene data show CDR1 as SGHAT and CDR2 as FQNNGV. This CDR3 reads CASSLRGQGYGEQFF. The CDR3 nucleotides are TGTGCCAGCAGCTTGAGGGGACAGGGGTATGGTGAGCAGTTCTTC.

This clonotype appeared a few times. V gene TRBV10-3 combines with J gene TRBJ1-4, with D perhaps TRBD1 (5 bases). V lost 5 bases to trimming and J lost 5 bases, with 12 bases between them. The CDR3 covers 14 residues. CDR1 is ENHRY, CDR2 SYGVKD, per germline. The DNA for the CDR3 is TGTGCCATCAGTAAGGGGAGCGGGAATGAAAAACTGTTTTTT. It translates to CAISKGSGNEKLFF.

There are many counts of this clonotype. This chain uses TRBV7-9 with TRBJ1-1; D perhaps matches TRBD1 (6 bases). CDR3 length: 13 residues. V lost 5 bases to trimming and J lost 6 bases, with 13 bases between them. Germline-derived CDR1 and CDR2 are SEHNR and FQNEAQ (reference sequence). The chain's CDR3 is CASSIQGSAEAFF. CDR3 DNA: TGTGCCAGCAGCATACAGGGATCAGCTGAAGCTTTCTTT.

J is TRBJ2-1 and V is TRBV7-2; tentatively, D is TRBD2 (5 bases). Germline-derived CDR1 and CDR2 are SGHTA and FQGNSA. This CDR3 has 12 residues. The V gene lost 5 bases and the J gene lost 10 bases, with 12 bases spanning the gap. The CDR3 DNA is TGTGCCAGCAGCAAACGTGGGGAGGAGCAGTTCTTC. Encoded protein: CASSKRGEEQFF.

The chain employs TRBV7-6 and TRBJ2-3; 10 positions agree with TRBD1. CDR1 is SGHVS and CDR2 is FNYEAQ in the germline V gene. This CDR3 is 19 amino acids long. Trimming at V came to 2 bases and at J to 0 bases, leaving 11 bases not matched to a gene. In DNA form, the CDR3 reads TGTGCCAGCAGCTTACCGGCGACCGGGACAGGGGTGAGCACAGATACGCAGTATTTT. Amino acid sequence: CASSLPATGTGVSTDTQYF. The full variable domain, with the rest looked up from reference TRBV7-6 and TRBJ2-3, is GAGVSQSPRYKVTKRGQDVALRCDPISGHVSLYWYRQALGQGPEFLTYFNYEAQQDKSGLPNDRFSAERPEGSISTLTIQRTEQRDSAMYRCASSLPATGTGVSTDTQYFGPGTRLTVL.

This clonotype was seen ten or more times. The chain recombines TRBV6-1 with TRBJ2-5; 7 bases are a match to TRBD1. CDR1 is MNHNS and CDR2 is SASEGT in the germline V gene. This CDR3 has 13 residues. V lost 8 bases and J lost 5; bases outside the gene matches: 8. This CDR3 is CASGDRAGETQYF. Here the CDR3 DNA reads TGTGCCAGCGGCGACAGGGCTGGGGAGACCCAGTACTTC.

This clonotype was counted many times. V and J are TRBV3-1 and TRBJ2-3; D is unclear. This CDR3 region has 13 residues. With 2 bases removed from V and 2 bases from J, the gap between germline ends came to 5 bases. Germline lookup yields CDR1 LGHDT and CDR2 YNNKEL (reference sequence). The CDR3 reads CASSQMNTDTQYF. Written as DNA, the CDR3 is TGTGCCAGCAGCCAAATGAACACAGATACGCAGTATTTT.